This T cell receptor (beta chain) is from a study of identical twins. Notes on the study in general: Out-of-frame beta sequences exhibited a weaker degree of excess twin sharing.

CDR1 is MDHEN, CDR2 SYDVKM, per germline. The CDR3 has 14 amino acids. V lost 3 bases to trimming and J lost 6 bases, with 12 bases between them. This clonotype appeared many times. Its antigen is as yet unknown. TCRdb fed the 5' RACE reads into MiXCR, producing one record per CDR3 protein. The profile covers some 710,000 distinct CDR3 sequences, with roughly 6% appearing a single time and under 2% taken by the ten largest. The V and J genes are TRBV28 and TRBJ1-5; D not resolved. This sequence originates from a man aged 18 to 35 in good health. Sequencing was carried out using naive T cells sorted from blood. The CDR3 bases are TGTGCCAGCAGTTTTGCGGGTCCCGGTCAGCCCCAGCATTTT. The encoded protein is CASSFAGPGQPQHF.